A selection of T cell receptor beta chains follows, all from one sample in a study of cytomegalovirus exposure and HLA in healthy donors. Clones were sequenced by immunoSEQ multiplex PCR, and TCRdb holds only the in-frame ones, with some missing. The sample carries around 170,000 clones, just under 80% recorded once. Material for sequencing was PBMCs. These receptors originate from a woman in her 40s in good health and CMV-seropositive. The CDR3 runs from the conserved cysteine through the conserved F or W. Each record gives: D gene, clone size, V gene, J gene, CDR3 protein, CDR3 DNA. A D gene is named only where the DNA matches it firmly. Not all rows give a size; the values are once, few, many and, for expanded clones, a class.

TRBD2	NA	TRBV9	TRBJ2-2	CASSNHGRGVNTGELFF	TGTGCCAGCAGCAACCACGGGCGGGGGGTGAACACCGGGGAGCTGTTTTTT
NA	NA	TRBV18	TRBJ1-5	CASSADGDRPQHF	TGTGCCAGCTCAGCGGACGGGGATCGGCCCCAGCATTTT
NA	NA	TRBV30	TRBJ1-2	CAWSLPGRNGYTF	TGTGCCTGGAGTCTGCCAGGGAGGAATGGCTACACCTTC
NA	NA	TRBV5-1	TRBJ1-6	CASSFSPDSPLHF	TGCGCCAGCAGCTTTTCACCGGATTCACCCCTCCACTTT
TRBD1	NA	TRBV5-1	TRBJ1-3	CASSLGTVVENTIYF	TGCGCCAGCAGCTTAGGGACAGTGGTGGAAAACACCATATATTTT
NA	NA	TRBV6-6	TRBJ1-6	CASSYSPGQNSPLHF	TGTGCCAGCAGTTACAGCCCGGGACAAAATTCACCCCTCCACTTT
NA	NA	TRBV27	TRBJ2-1	CASSYTSGTYSEQFF	TGTGCCAGCAGCTACACATCCGGGACATACAGTGAGCAGTTCTTC
NA	NA	TRBV2	TRBJ1-1	CASSARLGQGLEAFF	TGTGCCAGCAGTGCCCGTCTTGGCCAGGGGCTGGAAGCTTTCTTT
TRBD2	NA	TRBV28	TRBJ2-1	CASLGTSGGGRNEQFF	TGTGCCAGCTTGGGGACTAGCGGGGGGGGACGGAATGAGCAGTTCTTC
TRBD1	NA	TRBV30	TRBJ1-4	CAWSSGTGGLTNEKLFF	TGTGCCTGGAGTTCCGGGACAGGGGGCTTAACTAATGAAAAACTGTTTTTT
NA	NA	TRBV28	TRBJ1-1	CASSSPGLKTEAFF	TGTGCCAGCAGTTCACCAGGTCTAAAGACTGAAGCTTTCTTT
NA	NA	TRBV10-3	TRBJ1-3	CAISEGASYSGNTIYF	TGTGCCATCAGTGAGGGAGCCAGCTACTCTGGAAACACCATATATTTT
NA	NA	TRBV6-6	TRBJ2-7	CASDSGSTYEQYF	TGTGCCAGCGACTCAGGGTCCACCTACGAGCAGTACTTC
NA	NA	TRBV7-2	TRBJ1-2	CASSLAQDSRNGYTF	TGTGCCAGCAGCTTAGCCCAGGACAGCCGAAATGGCTACACCTTC
NA	NA	TRBV2	TRBJ2-7	CASMAGLGDYEQYF	TGTGCCAGCATGGCCGGGCTAGGGGACTACGAGCAGTACTTC
NA	NA	TRBV2	TRBJ1-2	CAGSLSGSGYTF	TGTGCCGGCAGTCTTTCGGGGTCGGGCTACACCTTC
NA	NA	TRBV7-2	TRBJ2-7	CASSPWTATPYEQYF	TGTGCCAGCAGCCCGTGGACAGCTACTCCCTACGAGCAGTACTTC
NA	NA	TRBV28	TRBJ2-7	CASSFTPREQYF	TGTGCCAGCAGTTTTACTCCGCGGGAGCAGTACTTC
NA	NA	TRBV29-1	TRBJ1-1	CSVGSGGFQEAFF	TGCAGCGTGGGAAGCGGGGGCTTTCAGGAAGCTTTCTTT
NA	NA	TRBV5-1	TRBJ1-1	CASSPRTENTEAFF	TGCGCCAGCAGCCCGCGGACAGAAAACACTGAAGCTTTCTTT
NA	NA	TRBV15	TRBJ2-5	CATSRDVEETQYF	TGTGCCACCAGCAGAGATGTTGAGGAGACCCAGTACTTC
NA	NA	TRBV20-1	TRBJ1-2	CSAIRGYGYTF	TGCAGTGCTATTCGGGGGTATGGCTACACCTTC
TRBD2	NA	TRBV7-9	TRBJ2-1	CASSFGSLAGGNNEQFF	TGTGCCAGCAGCTTCGGCAGTTTGGCGGGGGGAAACAATGAGCAGTTCTTC
TRBD1	NA	TRBV11-2	TRBJ1-2	CASSLEAGGLAYAF	TGTGCCAGCAGCTTAGAGGCAGGGGGCTTGGCGTACGCCTTC
NA	NA	TRBV7-3	TRBJ2-2	CASSLAGPPNTGELFF	TGTGCCAGCAGCCTGGCGGGACCGCCGAACACCGGGGAGCTGTTTTTT
NA	NA	TRBV30	TRBJ1-1	CAWTGTWDTEAFF	TGTGCCTGGACAGGCACTTGGGACACTGAAGCTTTCTTT
NA	NA	TRBV2	TRBJ1-2	CASGSGIREGYTF	TGTGCCAGTGGATCGGGGATCAGAGAGGGCTACACCTTC
NA	once	TRBV4-1	TRBJ1-2	CASSQYSTGYTF	TGCGCCAGCAGCCAATATTCTACCGGCTACACCTTC
TRBD1	NA	TRBV28	TRBJ1-4	CASSSQGAPGEKLFF	TGTGCCAGCAGTTCGCAGGGGGCGCCTGGGGAAAAACTGTTTTTT
NA	NA	TRBV5-4	TRBJ2-2	CASSSPFPGELFF	TGTGCCAGCAGCTCCCCTTTCCCCGGGGAGCTGTTTTTT
NA	NA	TRBV4-2	TRBJ1-1	CASSQDIASGTEAFF	TGTGCCAGCAGCCAAGATATAGCGTCTGGGACTGAAGCTTTCTTT
TRBD1	NA	TRBV2	TRBJ1-2	CASSDKQGSGGYTF	TGTGCCAGCAGCGATAAACAGGGGTCTGGTGGCTACACCTTC
NA	NA	TRBV9	TRBJ2-1	CASSSTSSSYNEQFF	TGTGCCAGCAGCTCAACTTCGAGCTCCTACAATGAGCAGTTCTTC
NA	NA	TRBV19	TRBJ2-3	CASSIGGATTDTQYF	TGTGCCAGTAGTATAGGCGGGGCGACCACAGATACGCAGTATTTT
TRBD2	NA	TRBV6-6	TRBJ2-7	CASSRGSQRGEQYF	TGTGCCAGCAGCCGCGGGAGCCAAAGAGGCGAGCAGTACTTC
TRBD1	NA	TRBV2	TRBJ1-2	CASGDRYGYTF	TGTGCCAGCGGGGACAGATATGGCTACACCTTC
TRBD1	NA	TRBV9	TRBJ1-4	CASSAGQGREKLFF	TGTGCCAGCAGCGCCGGACAGGGGCGGGAAAAACTGTTTTTT
NA	NA	TRBV10-3	TRBJ1-1	CASGAQGTEAFF	TGTGCCTCAGGGGCCCAGGGCACTGAAGCTTTCTTT
NA	NA	TRBV9	TRBJ1-1	CASSEAGVTEAFF	TGTGCCAGCAGCGAAGCAGGGGTGACTGAAGCTTTCTTT
TRBD1	NA	TRBV6-5	TRBJ1-1	CASRDRAATEAFF	TGTGCCAGCAGGGACAGGGCGGCCACTGAAGCTTTCTTT
NA	NA	TRBV6-6	TRBJ2-7	CASSTRQVVLYEQYF	TGTGCCAGCAGTACACGACAGGTAGTTCTGTACGAGCAGTACTTC
NA	NA	TRBV9	TRBJ1-3	CASSVGGVSGNTIYF	TGTGCCAGCAGCGTAGGGGGGGTATCAGGAAACACCATATATTTT
NA	NA	TRBV7-3	TRBJ1-6	CASSLVSDSPLHF	TGTGCCAGCAGCTTAGTTTCGGATTCACCCCTCCACTTT
TRBD1	NA	TRBV9	TRBJ1-6	CASSVTGEGSPLHF	TGTGCCAGCAGCGTTACAGGGGAAGGATCACCCCTCCACTTT
TRBD2	NA	TRBV6-5	TRBJ2-1	CASSRLAGGLNEQFF	TGTGCCAGCAGCCGACTAGCGGGGGGACTTAATGAGCAGTTCTTC
TRBD1	once	TRBV28	TRBJ1-4	CASSPPGQNEKLFF	TGTGCCAGCAGCCCTCCGGGACAGAATGAAAAACTGTTTTTT
TRBD1	NA	TRBV6-1	TRBJ1-4	CASSGPGQGLEKLFF	TGTGCCAGCAGTGGGCCGGGACAGGGTTTAGAAAAACTGTTTTTT
NA	NA	TRBV5-1	TRBJ1-1	CASSRTQGAAEAFF	TGCGCCAGCAGCCGTACACAGGGAGCCGCTGAAGCTTTCTTT
TRBD1	NA	TRBV5-1	TRBJ1-5	CASSLEGQGNQPQHF	TGCGCCAGCAGCTTGGAAGGACAGGGCAATCAGCCCCAGCATTTT
NA	few	TRBV7-7	TRBJ1-1	CASSLSVNTEAFF	TGTGCCAGCAGCTTATCGGTGAACACTGAAGCTTTCTTT
NA	once	TRBV7-2	TRBJ2-3	CASSRDWDTQYF	TGTGCCAGCAGCAGGGACTGGGATACGCAGTATTTT
TRBD1	NA	TRBV19	TRBJ1-5	CASRMTGDGQPQHF	TGTGCCAGTAGGATGACAGGGGACGGTCAGCCCCAGCATTTT
TRBD2	NA	TRBV6-6	TRBJ2-3	CASSNSGGADTQYF	TGTGCCAGCAGCAATAGCGGGGGAGCAGATACGCAGTATTTT
NA	once	TRBV5-4	TRBJ1-2	CASSSRVRDGYTF	TGTGCCAGCAGCTCGAGGGTTCGGGATGGCTACACCTTC